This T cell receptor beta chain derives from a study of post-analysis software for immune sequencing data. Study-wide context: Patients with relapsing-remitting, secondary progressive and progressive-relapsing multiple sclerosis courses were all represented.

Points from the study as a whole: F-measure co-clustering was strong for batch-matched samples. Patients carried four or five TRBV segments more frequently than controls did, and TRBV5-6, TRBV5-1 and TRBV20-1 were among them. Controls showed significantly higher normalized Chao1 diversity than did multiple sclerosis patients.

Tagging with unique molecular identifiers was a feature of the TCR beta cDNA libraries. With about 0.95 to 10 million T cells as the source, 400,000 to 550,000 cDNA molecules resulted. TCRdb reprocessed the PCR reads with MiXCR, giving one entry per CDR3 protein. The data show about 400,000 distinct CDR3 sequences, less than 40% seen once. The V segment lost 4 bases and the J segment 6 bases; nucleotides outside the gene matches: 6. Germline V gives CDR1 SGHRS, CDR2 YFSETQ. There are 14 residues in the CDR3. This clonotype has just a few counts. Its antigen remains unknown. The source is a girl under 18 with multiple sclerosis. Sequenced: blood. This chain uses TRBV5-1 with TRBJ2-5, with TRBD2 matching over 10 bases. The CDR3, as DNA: TGCGCCAGCAGCCTGCTAGCGGGGGAACAGACCCAGTACTTC. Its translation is CASSLLAGEQTQYF.